This T cell receptor beta chain originates from a study of T cells in Graves' hyperthyroidism and ophthalmopathy. Amplified TCR beta CDR3 regions came from RNA transcripts. During a first-round RT-PCR of the TCR CDR3, the HTBI primer set was used. TCRdb ran MiXCR on the multiplex PCR reads and lists one entry per CDR3 protein. The sample lists about half a million distinct CDR3 sequences, roughly 22% occurring once. The CDR3 contains 13 residues. V lost 0 bases and J 13 bases, leaving 15 bases between the germline ends. Germline-derived CDR1 and CDR2 are SEHNR and FQNEAQ (reference sequence). This clonotype has a single count. The antigen remains unidentified. Overall study results and limits: Ophthalmopathy was distinguished from stable hyperthyroidism by 13 V-J signatures.

The chain links TRBV7-9 to TRBJ2-5; D gene uncertain. Sequencing was carried out using blood. This receptor was taken from a woman between 70 and 85 years old with Graves' ophthalmopathy. CDR3 nucleotides: TGTGCCAGCAGCTTAGCACGGGTGGGCTGGGCGTACTTC. Its translation is CASSLARVGWAYF.